This TCR beta chain was documented in a study of blood T cell repertoires in COVID-19. About the study: Sample material is recorded as cDNA or gDNA derived from T cells, B-cell-depleted T cells, or PBMCs.

V shed 4 bases, J shed 4 bases, and the junction held 3 bases outside the gene matches. CDR3 length: 13 amino acids. CDR1 is SGHNT and CDR2 is YENEEA in the germline V gene. This clone was recorded only once. Original analysis: Reference gene primer amplification gave estimated nucleated cell counts. Sequencing was performed with immunoSEQ multiplex PCR; in TCRdb, only in-frame clones are kept and a portion is missing. V, J and clone size are taken as reported in that table, and D and trimming were inferred from the DNA itself. This table holds 130,000 or so clones, approximately 86% found once. The TCR was taken from a woman aged 45-59 years who had recovered from COVID-19. The sample consisted of peripheral blood. The chain has TRBV11-3 and TRBJ1-2, with 7 bases that match TRBD1. CDR3 region: CASSSQGIYGYTF. In DNA, the CDR3 is TGTGCCAGCAGCTCACAGGGGATCTATGGCTACACCTTC.